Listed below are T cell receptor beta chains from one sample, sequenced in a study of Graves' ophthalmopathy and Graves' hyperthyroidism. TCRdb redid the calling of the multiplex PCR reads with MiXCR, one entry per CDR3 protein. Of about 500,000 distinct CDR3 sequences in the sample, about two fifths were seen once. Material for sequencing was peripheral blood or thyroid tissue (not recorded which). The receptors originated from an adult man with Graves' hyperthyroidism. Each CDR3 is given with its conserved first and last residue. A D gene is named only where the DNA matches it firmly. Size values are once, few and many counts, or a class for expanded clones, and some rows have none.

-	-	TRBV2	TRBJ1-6	CASSARRTEVSPLHF	TGTGCCAGCAGTGCTAGAAGGACGGAAGTCTCACCCCTCCACTTT
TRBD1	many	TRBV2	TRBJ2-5	CARQGGRAQYF	TGTGCCAGACAGGGGGGTCGGGCCCAGTACTTC
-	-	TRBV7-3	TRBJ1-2	CASRPSGTATGYGYTF	TGTGCCAGCAGGCCCTCCGGGACCGCTACTGGCTATGGCTACACCTTC
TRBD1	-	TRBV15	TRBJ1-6	CATSSTGAGSTLHF	TGTGCCACCAGCAGCACAGGGGCTGGATCAACCCTCCACTTT
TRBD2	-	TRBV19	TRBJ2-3	CASSTLAGGSDTQYF	TGTGCCAGTAGTACCCTAGCGGGGGGATCAGATACGCAGTATTTT
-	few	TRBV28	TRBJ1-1	CASSLFTGMGTEAFF	TGTGCCAGCAGTTTATTTACAGGGATGGGCACTGAAGCTTTCTTT
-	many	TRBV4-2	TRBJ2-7	CASSPHAAQSYEQYF	TGTGCCAGCAGCCCCCATGCAGCGCAGTCCTACGAGCAGTACTTC
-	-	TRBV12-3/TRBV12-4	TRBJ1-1	CASSWGGALNTEAFF	TGTGCCAGCAGTTGGGGGGGGGCGTTGAACACTGAAGCTTTCTTT
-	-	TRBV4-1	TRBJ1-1	CASRGGQTNTEAFF	TGCGCCAGCAGGGGCGGACAGACCAACACTGAAGCTTTCTTT
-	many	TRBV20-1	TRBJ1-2	CSARTTKGRNYGYTF	TGCAGTGCTAGAACCACGAAGGGACGGAACTATGGCTACACCTTC
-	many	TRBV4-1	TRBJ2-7	CASSQVVRGAYEQYF	TGCGCCAGCAGCCAAGTCGTCAGGGGAGCCTACGAGCAGTACTTC
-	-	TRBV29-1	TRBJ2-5	CSVGEGRETQYF	TGCAGCGTTGGCGAGGGAAGGGAGACCCAGTACTTC
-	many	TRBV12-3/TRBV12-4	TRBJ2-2	CASSLYGGELFF	TGTGCCAGCAGTTTGTACGGCGGGGAGCTGTTTTTT
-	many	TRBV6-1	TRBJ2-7	CASSEADSYEQYF	TGTGCCAGCAGTGAAGCGGACTCCTACGAGCAGTACTTC
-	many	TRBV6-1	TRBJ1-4	CASSITRGANEKLFF	TGTGCCAGCAGTATCACCAGGGGAGCTAATGAAAAACTGTTTTTT
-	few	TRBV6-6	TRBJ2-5	CASSYSKSAVVQETQYF	TGTGCCAGCAGTTACTCGAAGTCAGCCGTCGTCCAAGAGACCCAGTACTTC
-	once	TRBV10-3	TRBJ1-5	CAISSGVSNQPQHF	TGTGCCATCAGCTCGGGGGTTAGCAATCAGCCCCAGCATTTT
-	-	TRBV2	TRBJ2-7	CASRVSGTYYEQYF	TGTGCCAGCAGAGTTTCCGGGACATACTACGAGCAGTACTTC
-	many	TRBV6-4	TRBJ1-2	CASSPQGLGNYGYTF	TGTGCCAGCAGTCCACAGGGTTTGGGGAACTATGGCTACACCTTC
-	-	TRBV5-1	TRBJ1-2	CASSTRTSLRACGYTF	TGCGCCAGCAGCACAAGGACATCGCTTCGGGCTTGCGGCTACACCTTC
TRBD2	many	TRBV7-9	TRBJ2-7	CASSLVLAGGPSEQYF	TGTGCCAGCAGCTTAGTTCTAGCGGGAGGGCCAAGCGAGCAGTACTTC
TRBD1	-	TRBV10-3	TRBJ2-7	CAIRRGPSPYEQYF	TGTGCCATCAGGAGGGGGCCAAGCCCCTACGAGCAGTACTTC
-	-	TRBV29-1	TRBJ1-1	CSVAVGGGYTEAFF	TGCAGCGTTGCGGTGGGGGGCGGGTACACTGAAGCTTTCTTT
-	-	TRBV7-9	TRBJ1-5	CASSFEGGEGPQHF	TGTGCCAGCAGCTTTGAGGGAGGGGAGGGGCCCCAGCATTTT
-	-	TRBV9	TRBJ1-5	CASSVDRMPQETQHF	TGTGCCAGCAGTGTAGACAGGATGCCCCAAGAGACCCAGCATTTT
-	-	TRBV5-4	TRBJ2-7	CASSQGAGSHEQYF	TGCGCCAGCAGCCAAGGCGCAGGGAGCCATGAGCAGTACTTC
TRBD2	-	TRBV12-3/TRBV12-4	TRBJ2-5	CASSFFGRARGETQYF	TGTGCCAGCAGTTTTTTCGGGAGGGCCCGGGGAGAGACCCAGTACTTC
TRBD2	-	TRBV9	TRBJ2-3	CASSPLPVQASGDTDTQYF	TGTGCCAGCAGCCCCCTACCGGTTCAGGCTAGCGGGGACACAGATACGCAGTATTTT
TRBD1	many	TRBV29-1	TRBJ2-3	CSGLTGTGVSTDTQYF	TGCAGCGGACTGACCGGGACAGGGGTTAGCACAGATACGCAGTATTTT
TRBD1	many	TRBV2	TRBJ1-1	CASTRTGPLFEAFF	TGTGCCAGCACCCGGACAGGGCCCCTATTTGAAGCTTTCTTT
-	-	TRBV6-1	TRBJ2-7	CASSSPGTEGIEQYF	TGTGCCAGCAGTTCCCCCGGGACCGAAGGTATCGAGCAGTACTTC
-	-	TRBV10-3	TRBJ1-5	CAISQVFTGTYGSQSPQHF	TGTGCCATCAGTCAGGTATTTACAGGGACATATGGTTCCCAATCGCCCCAGCATTTT
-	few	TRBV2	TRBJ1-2	CASSSVEGRIYGYTF	TGTGCCAGCAGTTCCGTCGAGGGACGGATCTATGGCTACACCTTC
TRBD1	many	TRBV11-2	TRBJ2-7	CASSLERGDRGLREQYF	TGTGCCAGCAGCTTAGAGAGGGGGGACAGGGGGCTTCGCGAGCAGTACTTC
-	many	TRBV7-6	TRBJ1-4	CASSLRPTNEKLFF	TGTGCCAGCAGCTTAAGGCCAACTAATGAAAAACTGTTTTTT
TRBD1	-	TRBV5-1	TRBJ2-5	CASSLVQGQQETQYF	TGCGCCAGCAGCTTGGTACAGGGACAGCAAGAGACCCAGTACTTC
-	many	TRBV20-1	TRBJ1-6	CSATLSRDDSPLHF	TGCAGTGCCACCCTCTCCCGGGATGATTCACCCCTCCACTTT
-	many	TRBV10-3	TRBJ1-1	CASSHPLGRIMNTEAFF	TGTGCCAGCAGTCACCCCCTGGGACGGATCATGAACACTGAAGCTTTCTTT
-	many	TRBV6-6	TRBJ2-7	CASSQGGGYSYEQYF	TGTGCCAGCAGTCAGGGTGGAGGATACTCCTACGAGCAGTACTTC
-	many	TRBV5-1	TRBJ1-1	CASSLGPRGEPNTEAFF	TGCGCCAGCAGCTTGGGCCCCCGGGGCGAGCCGAACACTGAAGCTTTCTTT
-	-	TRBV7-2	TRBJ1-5	CASSARQSNQPQHF	TGTGCCAGCAGCGCAAGACAGAGCAATCAGCCCCAGCATTTT
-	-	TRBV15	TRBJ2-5	CATSSGTQETQYF	TGTGCCACCAGCAGTGGGACCCAAGAGACCCAGTACTTC
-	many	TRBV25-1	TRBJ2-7	CASSEGIGNKQYF	TGTGCCAGCAGTGAGGGTATAGGCAACAAGCAGTACTTC
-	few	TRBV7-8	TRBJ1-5	CASSLEDLSNQPQHF	TGTGCCAGCAGCCTAGAGGACCTTAGCAATCAGCCCCAGCATTTT
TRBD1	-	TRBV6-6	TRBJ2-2	CASSYTGVLTGELFF	TGTGCCAGCAGTTACACAGGGGTGTTGACCGGGGAGCTGTTTTTT
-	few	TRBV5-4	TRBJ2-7	CASSLGGTVSYEQYF	TGTGCCAGCAGCTTGGGCGGGACGGTCTCCTACGAGCAGTACTTC
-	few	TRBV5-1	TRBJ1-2	CASSLVLGAPADGYTF	TGCGCCAGCAGCTTGGTATTGGGGGCACCGGCGGATGGCTACACCTTC
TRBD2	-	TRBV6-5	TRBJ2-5	CASSYSGTKGQETQYF	TGTGCCAGCAGTTACTCCGGGACTAAGGGGCAAGAGACCCAGTACTTC
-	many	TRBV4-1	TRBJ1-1	CASSQEGLDTEAFF	TGCGCCAGCAGCCAAGAGGGGTTAGACACTGAAGCTTTCTTT
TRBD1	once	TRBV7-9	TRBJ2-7	CAWSPGGSYEQYF	TGTGCCTGGAGCCCAGGGGGCTCCTACGAGCAGTACTTC
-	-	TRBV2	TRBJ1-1	CASSEAPEDSYTEAFF	TGTGCCAGCAGTGAAGCGCCGGAGGACAGCTACACTGAAGCTTTCTTT
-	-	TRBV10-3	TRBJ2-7	CAISEGVGENYEQYF	TGTGCCATCAGTGAAGGAGTCGGGGAGAACTACGAGCAGTACTTC
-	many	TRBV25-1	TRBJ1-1	CASSPLLGGDTEAFF	TGTGCCAGCAGTCCCCTATTGGGGGGAGACACTGAAGCTTTCTTT
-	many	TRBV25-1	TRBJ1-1	CASSINSEAFF	TGTGCCAGCAGTATCAACTCTGAAGCTTTCTTT
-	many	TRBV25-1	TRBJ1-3	CASSQGDSGNTIYF	TGTGCCAGCAGCCAAGGAGACTCTGGAAACACCATATATTTT